The 16 T cell receptor beta chains reported below all come from one sample, sequenced in a study of relationships among human T cell subsets. Semiquantitative ARM-PCR amplified T cell receptor alpha and beta CDR3 regions from mRNA. In ARM-PCR, communal superprimers followed tagged nested gene-specific primers for exponential amplification. From the multiplex PCR reads, TCRdb called clonotypes with MiXCR, one entry per CDR3 protein. Of over 14,000 distinct CDR3 sequences listed, 62% are singletons. Sample: total T cells sorted from blood. All receptors derive from a man aged 35-49 years in good health.

This chain links TRBV6-1 with TRBJ2-4, with D hard to call. V lost 5 bases and J lost 2, with 13 bases in between. The CDR3 runs to 15 residues. The germline V gene has CDR1 MNHNS and CDR2 SASEGT. Written as DNA, the CDR3 is TGTGCCAGCAGTTATTCGCGGCAGACCAAAAACATTCAGTACTTC. This translates into CASSYSRQTKNIQYF.

The chain links TRBV30 to TRBJ2-7, with D perhaps given as TRBD1 or TRBD2 (6 bases each). V was pared by 8 bases and J by 3 bases, with 17 bases between. This CDR3 comprises 13 residues. The germline gives CDR1 GTSNPN, CDR2 SVGIG (reference sequence). CDR3 amino acids: CAGNRGGGYEQYF. CDR3 sequence (DNA): TGTGCCGGGAACAGAGGGGGAGGCTACGAGCAGTACTTC.

The CDR3 protein is CASSQVTGLVETQYF. In DNA, the CDR3 is TGTGCCAGCAGCCAAGTAACGGGACTTGTCGAGACCCAGTACTTC. The rearrangement uses TRBV14 and TRBJ2-5, with a possible D match to TRBD2 (6 bases). CDR1 is SGHDN and CDR2 is FVKESK in the germline V gene. The CDR3 has 15 amino acids. V lost 1 base and J lost 5, with 14 bases in between.

The rearrangement uses TRBV20-1 and TRBJ1-6; 7 positions match TRBD1. V was clipped by 2 bases and J by 8 bases; unmatched bases: 12. Germline loops: CDR1 DFQATT, CDR2 SNEGSKA (reference sequence). CDR3 length equals 16 residues. The CDR3 sequence: CSARNQGVSWDSPLHF. The CDR3 bases are TGCAGTGCTAGAAACCAGGGGGTCAGTTGGGATTCACCCCTCCACTTT.

With regard to this clonotype: The junction does not match germline at one end; this may be a read error. The V gene is TRBV10-2, the J gene TRBJ2-5; no clear D gene. The CDR3 covers 12 residues. Germline V gene data show CDR1 as WSHSY and CDR2 as SAAADI. CDR3: CASSLDLVRHVF. The CDR3 coding sequence is TGCGCCAGCAGTCTCGACCTAGTCCGGCATGTCTTC.

This clonotype was picked up a small number of times. The chain combines TRBV7-3 with TRBJ2-3; D might be TRBD2 (5 bases). The germline CDR1 and CDR2 sequences are SGHTA and FQGTGA. Between the trimmed V and J ends, which lost 2 bases and 1 base, there was a span of 13 bases. CDR3 length equals 16 residues. The CDR3 DNA reads TGTGCCAGCAGCTTATCGCCGGGGTCCCGCACAGATACGCAGTATTTT. Protein sequence: CASSLSPGSRTDTQYF.

The chain is built from TRBV10-3 and TRBJ2-5, with a weak D call TRBD2 (5 bases). In germline, CDR1 is ENHRY, CDR2 SYGVKD. The germline V and J ends were trimmed by 5 bases and 4 bases, with 17 bases remaining between them. The CDR3 length is 15 residues. CDR3 region: CAISRSDGAGETQYF. CDR3 sequence (DNA): TGTGCCATCAGTAGATCGGACGGTGCGGGAGAGACCCAGTACTTC.

The rearrangement uses TRBV5-4 and TRBJ2-3, with D hard to call. Deletions cut 2 bases from V and 0 bases from J, with 4 bases between. Germline-derived CDR1 and CDR2 are SGHNT and YYREEE (reference sequence). The CDR3 spans 13 residues. The CDR3 coding sequence is TGTGCCAGCAGCTTAGCAAGCACAGATACGCAGTATTTT. The encoded protein is CASSLASTDTQYF.

The chain joins TRBV11-2 to TRBJ1-1; 8 nucleotides agree with TRBD1. The CDR3 contains 16 residues. Per the germline V gene, CDR1 is SGHAT and CDR2 is FQNNGV. The ends lost 0 bases at V and 3 bases at J; junction bases unmatched: 6. CDR3 amino acids: CASSLDDRGWYTEAFF. In DNA, the CDR3 is TGTGCCAGCAGCTTAGACGACAGGGGATGGTACACTGAAGCTTTCTTT.

The V call is TRBV27, the J call TRBJ2-1; 7 bases match TRBD2. This CDR3 region has 15 residues. V was pared by 0 bases and J by 5 bases, with 4 bases of the junction left unmatched. CDR1 is MNHEY and CDR2 is SMNVEV in the germline V gene (reference sequence). CDR3 DNA sequence: TGTGCCAGCAGTTTATCCGGCGGGACTAACAATGAGCAGTTCTTC. This codes for CASSLSGGTNNEQFF.

This chain links TRBV2 with TRBJ1-6; TRBD1 aligns across 7 bases. The CDR3 contains 14 residues. With V trimmed by 6 bases and J by 3 bases, 2 bases remained unmatched. The germline V gene encodes CDR1 SNHLY and CDR2 FYNNEI. This CDR3 is CASSRDSYNSPLHF. The CDR3 DNA reads TGTGCCAGCAGCCGGGACAGCTATAATTCACCCCTCCACTTT.

The chain couples TRBV4-2 to TRBJ2-5; no clear D gene. This CDR3 has 14 residues. V was clipped by 1 base and J by 0 bases, with 6 bases between them. Germline-derived CDR1 and CDR2 are LGHNA and YNFKEQ. Here the CDR3 DNA reads TGTGCCAGCAGCCAAGGGCCTGACCAAGAGACCCAGTACTTC. The encoded protein is CASSQGPDQETQYF.

The V gene is TRBV4-2, the J gene TRBJ1-2; D is unclear. The CDR3 covers 14 residues. The germline CDR1 and CDR2 sequences are LGHNA and YNFKEQ. Trimming cost V 1 base and J 3 bases, with 9 bases left between them. The CDR3 here is CASSQGGFYYGYTF. The CDR3 DNA sequence: TGTGCCAGCAGCCAAGGGGGTTTCTACTATGGCTACACCTTC.

This clonotype was counted between two and nine times. The chain joins TRBV27 to TRBJ2-6; weak D call: TRBD1 (5 bases). Germline V gene lookup returns CDR1 MNHEY and CDR2 SMNVEV (reference sequence). This CDR3 is built from 16 residues. V was clipped by 5 bases and J by 0 bases, with 11 bases between them. CDR3 protein: CASSPRQSSGANVLTF. The CDR3 DNA sequence: TGTGCCAGCAGTCCTAGACAGAGCTCTGGGGCCAACGTCCTGACTTTC.

The chain has TRBV12-3 or TRBV12-4 and TRBJ2-1; 9 bases align to TRBD1. V was clipped by 3 bases and J by 10 bases; unmatched bases: 7. The CDR3 is made up of 14 amino acids. This CDR3 reads CASSFWTGEGEQFF. Written as DNA, the CDR3 is TGTGCCAGCAGTTTTTGGACAGGGGAAGGGGAGCAGTTCTTC.

The rearrangement joins TRBV6-1 to TRBJ2-3; unclear D gene. CDR1 is MNHNS and CDR2 is SASEGT in the germline V gene. The CDR3 runs to 15 residues. Trimming took 0 bases from V and 1 from J, leaving 8 bases between them. For the CDR3, the DNA is TGTGCCAGCAGTGAAGCTCTACACGGCACAGATACGCAGTATTTT. This translates into CASSEALHGTDTQYF.